The 24 T cell receptor beta chains listed next were all sequenced from one sample in a study of cytomegalovirus exposure and HLA in healthy donors. Primers: 60 Vbeta forward and 13 Jbeta reverse. This table comes from immunoSEQ multiplex PCR, and its TCRdb copy is limited to in-frame clones, with some not included. Here the sample spans about 160,000 clones, roughly 80% being singletons. Sequencing used PBMCs. All receptors come from a man aged 18 to 29 in good health and CMV-seropositive.

The rearrangement uses TRBV19 and TRBJ2-3, with TRBD2 as a possible D gene (6 bases). Deletions cut 3 bases from V and 0 bases from J, with 13 bases between. Germline loops: CDR1 LNHDA, CDR2 SQIVND (reference sequence). CDR3 length: 16 residues. The CDR3 region is CASSISRDSSTDTQYF. The CDR3 DNA follows: TGTGCCAGTAGTATTAGCCGGGACTCAAGCACAGATACGCAGTATTTT. The complete variable domain, with remaining parts taken from reference TRBV19 and TRBJ2-3, reads DGGITQSPKYLFRKEGQNVTLSCEQNLNHDAMYWYRQDPGQGLRLIYYSQIVNDFQKGDIAEGYSVSREKKESFPLTVTSAQKNPTAFYLCASSISRDSSTDTQYFGPGTRLTVL.

The rearrangement uses TRBV6-5 and TRBJ2-7, with 15 bases fitting TRBD2. CDR3 length: 16 residues. Looked up from germline, CDR1 is MNHEY and CDR2 is SVGAGI. J was trimmed by 5 bases and V by 3 bases; bases with no gene match: 5. CDR3 protein: CASSYEGTSGRNEQYF. CDR3 in DNA: TGTGCCAGCAGTTATGAAGGGACTAGCGGGAGGAACGAGCAGTACTTC.

This clone was seen a single time. The chain has TRBV11-2 and TRBJ1-3; no clear D. The CDR3 covers 16 residues. CDR1 SGHAT and CDR2 FQNNGV come from the germline V gene. Trimming removed 2 bases at V and 4 bases at J, with 15 bases between. In nucleotides, the CDR3 is TGTGCCAGCAGCTTATTAGCGGGTCCTAGAGGAAACACCATATATTTT. This translates into CASSLLAGPRGNTIYF.

This chain connects TRBV19 to TRBJ1-5, with a tentative D call TRBD1 (6 bases). The V and J ends lost 8 bases and 5 bases respectively, with 13 bases between them. The CDR3 spans 13 residues. The germline gives CDR1 LNHDA, CDR2 SQIVND (reference sequence). CDR3: CASAQGSDQPQHF. The CDR3 DNA sequence: TGTGCCAGTGCGCAGGGGTCGGATCAGCCCCAGCATTTT.

This clone was seen only once. DNA for the CDR3: TGCGCCAGCAGCGTAGAGTCTCGTGTGGAGACCCAGTACTTC. Amino acids: CASSVESRVETQYF. The chain is built from TRBV5-1 and TRBJ2-5; D gene unclear. V was cut by 4 bases and J by 5 bases, with 15 bases left in between. CDR3 length equals 14 residues. Per germline, CDR1 SGHRS and CDR2 YFSETQ.

This clone has more than one count but fewer than ten. The rearrangement uses TRBV25-1 and TRBJ2-1; TRBD1 matches 7 bases. This CDR3 contains 14 residues. V dropped 4 bases and J dropped 6; count of bases not matched to a gene: 6. CDR1 MGHDK and CDR2 SYGVNS come from the germline V gene. In nucleotides, the CDR3 is TGTGCCAGCAGTGGGACAGGTGTGATCAATGAGCAGTTCTTC. Residues: CASSGTGVINEQFF.

CDR3 sequence: CASSQGPWNTEAFF. As DNA, the CDR3 is TGTGCCAGCTCACAGGGGCCCTGGAACACTGAAGCTTTCTTT. The V call is TRBV18, the J call TRBJ1-1; possible D gene TRBD1, 5 bases. V was trimmed by 4 bases and J by 1 base, leaving 10 bases between them. The CDR3 is made up of 14 amino acids. CDR1 and CDR2 from the germline V gene are KGHSH and LQKENI.

The V gene is TRBV9, the J gene TRBJ2-7, with TRBD1 matching 9 bases. Germline V CDR1 and CDR2: SGDLS, YYNGEE. V lost 1 base and J lost 5; bases outside the gene matches: 4. CDR3 size: 14 residues. The CDR3 here is CASSVRDRAHEQYF. CDR3 bases: TGTGCCAGCAGCGTAAGGGACAGGGCACACGAGCAGTACTTC.

This sequence joins TRBV6-1 and TRBJ2-1; 14 bases are a match to TRBD2. Trimming cost V 6 bases and J 10 bases; bases outside gene matches: 5. The germline CDR1 and CDR2 sequences are MNHNS and SASEGT. This CDR3 region has 14 residues. CDR3 loop: CASRTSGRAHEQFF. CDR3 in DNA: TGTGCCAGCAGGACTAGCGGGAGGGCCCACGAGCAGTTCTTC.

This clone has only one observation. This chain joins TRBV15 and TRBJ1-2, with D perhaps matching TRBD1 (6 bases). CDR3 length: 15 amino acids. Trimming cost V 7 bases and J 8 bases, with 23 bases left between them. The germline V gene encodes CDR1 LNHNV and CDR2 YYDKDF (reference sequence). The CDR3 region has the DNA TGTGCCACCAAACAAGGGGGAGGGGGATTCGGAGGCTACACCTTC. Amino acids: CATKQGGGGFGGYTF. Using reference TRBV15 and TRBJ1-2 for the parts outside the CDR3, the full variable domain is DAMVIQNPRYQVTQFGKPVTLSCSQTLNHNVMYWYQQKSSQAPKLLFHYYDKDFNNEADTPDNFQSRRPNTSFCFLDIRSPGLGDTAMYLCATKQGGGGFGGYTFGSGTRLTVV.

The CDR3 DNA sequence: TGTGCCAGCATGACAGGGCGTAACTATGGCTACACCTTC. Protein: CASMTGRNYGYTF. The chain employs TRBV6-6 and TRBJ1-2; 7 bases line up with TRBD1. Per the germline V gene, CDR1 is MNHNY and CDR2 is SVGAGI (reference sequence). The V segment lost 7 bases and the J segment 1 base; nucleotides outside the gene matches: 3. CDR3 size: 13 residues.

The chain uses TRBV9 and TRBJ2-1; tentative D call: TRBD1 (5 bases). Germline assignment: CDR1 SGDLS and CDR2 YYNGEE. This CDR3 spans 15 amino acids. Trimming shortened V by 0 bases and J by 3 bases, and 10 bases separated the two germline ends. The CDR3 region has the DNA TGTGCCAGCAGCGTAGAAGGCACAGGCTACAATGAGCAGTTCTTC. It codes for CASSVEGTGYNEQFF.

The chain carries TRBV6-5 and TRBJ2-3; 7 bases map to TRBD2. The CDR3 runs 14 residues. Trimming took 7 bases from V and 6 from J; bases not matched to a gene: 10. Germline V lookup: CDR1 MNHEY, CDR2 SVGAGI. CDR3 residues: CASNGGGSWDTQYF. In nucleotides, the CDR3 is TGTGCCAGCAATGGGGGGGGAAGTTGGGATACGCAGTATTTT.

The chain uses TRBV14 and TRBJ2-5; TRBD1 matches at 9 bases. Germline-derived CDR1 and CDR2 are SGHDN and FVKESK. Losses at the gene ends were 4 bases for V and 4 bases for J; bases not matched to a gene: 10. The CDR3 has 16 residues. CDR3 amino acids: CASSRWGQGGPETQYF. The CDR3 nucleotides read TGTGCCAGCAGCCGATGGGGACAGGGAGGTCCAGAGACCCAGTACTTC.

This clone was seen only a few times. The genes are TRBV29-1 and TRBJ2-1; 11 bases agree with TRBD2. The CDR3 has 14 residues. Germline CDR1 reads SQVTM; CDR2 reads ANQGSEA. After removal of 7 bases from V and 4 bases from J, the junction contained 6 bases not matched to a gene. The CDR3 here is CSAGGLADYNEQFF. The CDR3 nucleotides are TGCAGCGCTGGGGGACTAGCGGATTACAATGAGCAGTTCTTC.

This chain links TRBV7-9 with TRBJ2-5; D gene unclear. TRBJ2-7 explains the end of the DNA better; the J call may be wrong. The V gene's germline CDR1 is SEHNR and CDR2 FQNEAQ (reference sequence). The CDR3 length is 13 residues. CDR3 DNA: TGTGCCAGCAGCTTGAACCCTTCTTACGAGCAGTACTTC. This sequence encodes CASSLNPSYEQYF.

The chain is built from TRBV15 and TRBJ2-7, with 9 bases matching TRBD2. The CDR3 has 14 amino acids. Unmatched junction bases numbered 4, after V lost 5 bases and J lost 2 bases. Germline V gives CDR1 LNHNV, CDR2 YYDKDF (reference sequence). The chain's CDR3 is CATSLTSGAYEQYF. The CDR3 nucleotides are TGTGCCACCAGCTTGACTAGCGGAGCCTACGAGCAGTACTTC.

The chain couples TRBV11-3 to TRBJ2-3; D is undetermined. V lost 5 bases and J 5 bases, leaving 8 bases between the germline ends. CDR1 is SGHNT and CDR2 is YENEEA in the germline V gene. CDR3 size: 12 residues. The CDR3 here is CASSHGVDTQYF. The CDR3 DNA is TGTGCCAGCAGCCATGGAGTAGATACGCAGTATTTT.

This rearrangement joins TRBV10-3 to TRBJ2-3; TRBD2 is a possible D gene (5 bases). The germline gives CDR1 ENHRY, CDR2 SYGVKD. V was clipped by 4 bases and J by 0 bases, with 14 bases between them. The CDR3 spans 16 residues. The CDR3 loop is CAISGQVGSSTDTQYF. CDR3 coding DNA: TGTGCCATCAGTGGCCAGGTGGGGAGCAGCACAGATACGCAGTATTTT.

This rearrangement joins TRBV9 to TRBJ2-1; 8 nucleotides agree with TRBD2. The CDR3 covers 15 residues. Germline assignment: CDR1 SGDLS and CDR2 YYNGEE. With 0 bases clipped from V and 4 bases from J, the junction kept 3 bases outside the gene matches. CDR3 loop: CASSVDTSGYNEQFF. The CDR3 bases are TGTGCCAGCAGCGTAGATACTAGCGGATACAATGAGCAGTTCTTC.

The V and J genes are TRBV6-6 and TRBJ1-4; D possibly corresponds to TRBD1 (5 bases). CDR1 is MNHNY, CDR2 SVGAGI, per germline (reference sequence). Trimming took 0 bases from V and 5 from J, leaving 10 bases between them. This CDR3 region has 15 residues. The CDR3 protein is CASSYSHGGNEKLFF. The CDR3, as DNA: TGTGCCAGCAGTTACTCGCATGGGGGGAATGAAAAACTGTTTTTT.

The chain has TRBV29-1 and TRBJ2-1, with 13 bases lining up with TRBD2. This CDR3 spans 16 amino acids. The V and J ends lost 5 bases and 7 bases, in that order; junction bases with no gene match: 11. Germline CDR1 reads SQVTM; CDR2 reads ANQGSEA. CDR3 amino acids: CSVQRVETSGRNEQFF. CDR3 nucleotide sequence: TGCAGCGTTCAGCGCGTTGAGACTAGCGGGAGGAATGAGCAGTTCTTC.

Turning to this clone: The same CDR3 also results from other DNA sequences found in this sample. The gene calls are TRBV30 and TRBJ2-7; the match to TRBD1 covers 7 bases. V was clipped by 4 bases and J by 4 bases; unmatched bases: 1. Germline V gives CDR1 GTSNPN, CDR2 SVGIG (reference sequence). The CDR3 length is 11 residues. This CDR3 is CAWTRGYEQYF. In DNA, the CDR3 is TGTGCCTGGACCAGGGGGTACGAGCAGTACTTC.

This clone was seen a single time. The chain employs TRBV6-6 and TRBJ2-3, with a possible D match to TRBD1 (5 bases). The CDR3 has 15 residues. The germline CDR1 and CDR2 sequences are MNHNY and SVGAGI (reference sequence). Trimming shortened V by 7 bases and J by 5 bases, and 19 bases separated the two germline ends. The CDR3 bases are TGTGCCAGCATGCACGAGACAGACAGAGGAGATACGCAGTATTTT. This translates into CASMHETDRGDTQYF.